A single TCR beta chain is shown here with its context. Antigen: not known. Incorporated into the TCR beta cDNA libraries were unique molecular identifiers, which served to reduce PCR and sequencing biases. TCRdb itself ran the PCR reads through MiXCR, one entry per CDR3 protein. Of over 700,000 distinct CDR3 sequences listed, 25% to 30% are singletons. The sample belongs to a study of post-analysis software for immune sequencing data. Across the whole study: Clinical courses comprised relapsing-remitting, secondary progressive and progressive-relapsing multiple sclerosis. Whole-study findings and limits: Higher frequency in patients than in controls was seen for a handful of TRBV segments, with TRBV5-6, TRBV5-1 and TRBV20-1 among them. Comparison with controls showed significantly lower normalized Chao1 diversity in multiple sclerosis patients.

The CDR3 totals 19 residues. Germline V gene sequence: CDR1 SGDLS, CDR2 YYNGEE. Losses at the gene ends were 4 bases for V and 3 bases for J; bases not matched to a gene: 15. The sequenced material came from blood. The receptor's source is a girl between 5 and 17 years old with multiple sclerosis. The chain carries TRBV9 and TRBJ2-2; TRBD1 matches 10 bases. The CDR3 region has the DNA TGTGCCAGCAGCCCAAAACGCGCTCAGACAGGGGGCTACACCGGGGAGCTGTTTTTT. This codes for CASSPKRAQTGGYTGELFF.